The 32 T cell receptor beta chains in this list originate from one sample, sequenced in a study of blood T cell repertoires in COVID-19 (dated by TCRdb to 2020 to 2021). The library was obtained by the immunoSEQ multiplex PCR assay. In its TCRdb copy, this immuneACCESS table keeps in-frame sequences only and misses some clones. Where compared with another copy, unresolved V genes explain less than half of these, and the others have no known cause. This sample has about 180,000 clones in its table, and around 87% of those were observed once. Of the sample, nearly 2.5% falls within the top ten clones. The sample comprised peripheral blood. These receptors were collected from a man in his forties or fifties with active or convalescent COVID-19.

This clone was picked up a small number of times. This chain joins TRBV2 and TRBJ1-2, with TRBD1 matching 7 bases. J lost 4 bases, V lost 4 bases, and 9 bases had no gene match. Germline lookup yields CDR1 SNHLY and CDR2 FYNNEI. The CDR3 covers 15 residues. CDR3 sequence reads: CASSARDSPTYGYTF. The DNA for the CDR3 is TGTGCCAGCAGTGCCCGGGACAGTCCGACCTATGGCTACACCTTC.

V is TRBV5-1 and J is TRBJ1-2; TRBD1 aligns across 10 bases. Germline V gene sequence: CDR1 SGHRS, CDR2 YFSETQ. After removal of 3 bases from V and 3 bases from J, the junction contained 2 bases not matched to a gene. The CDR3 totals 14 residues. The CDR3 sequence is CASSWTGGDYGYTF. The CDR3 coding sequence is TGCGCCAGCAGCTGGACAGGGGGGGACTATGGCTACACCTTC. Complete variable domain (other parts from reference TRBV5-1 and TRBJ1-2): KAGVTQTPRYLIKTRGQQVTLSCSPISGHRSVSWYQQTPGQGLQFLFEYFSETQRNKGNFPGRFSGRQFSNSRSEMNVSTLELGDSALYLCASSWTGGDYGYTFGSGTRLTVV.

V gene TRBV21-1 combines with J gene TRBJ1-2; the DNA was not compared with TRBD1, the D call given in the table. TRBV21-1 is recorded as a pseudogene. The CDR3 totals 14 residues. The CDR3 reads CAIEPRGSGYGYTF. Written as DNA, the CDR3 is TGTGCCATCGAACCCAGGGGCAGTGGCTATGGCTACACCTTC.

This clone has just a few counts. V is TRBV7-9 and J is TRBJ2-2, with 8 nucleotides matching TRBD2. With V trimmed by 5 bases and J by 5 bases, 7 bases remained unmatched. This CDR3 is built from 15 residues. The germline CDR1 and CDR2 sequences are SEHNR and FQNEAQ (reference sequence). The CDR3 reads CASSGATGGTGELFF. DNA of the CDR3: TGTGCCAGCAGCGGAGCTACGGGGGGGACCGGGGAGCTGTTTTTT.

The genes are TRBV9 and TRBJ1-3, with 8 nucleotides matching TRBD1. Germline V gene data show CDR1 as SGDLS and CDR2 as YYNGEE. The CDR3 sequence is 15 residues long. The trim removed 2 bases at V and 4 bases at J, leaving 5 bases unmatched. The CDR3 sequence: CASSVQGAKGNTIYF. DNA of the CDR3: TGTGCCAGCAGCGTCCAGGGGGCTAAGGGAAACACCATATATTTT.

The rearrangement links TRBV15 to TRBJ2-1; TRBD1 matches 12 bases. Germline trimming cut 5 bases from V and 10 bases from J; bases unmatched to any gene: 12. This CDR3 spans 16 amino acids. Germline V lookup: CDR1 LNHNV, CDR2 YYDKDF (reference sequence). The CDR3, as DNA: TGTGCCACCAGCCCCCAAGCGGGACAGGGGGCGCGGGAGCAGTTCTTC. As protein: CATSPQAGQGAREQFF.

The chain combines TRBV14 with TRBJ1-2; 8 positions agree with TRBD1. The CDR3 is made up of 16 amino acids. Trimming at V came to 1 base and at J to 3 bases, leaving 7 bases not matched to a gene. Germline CDR1 and CDR2: SGHDN and FVKESK. The CDR3 is CASSQGTGTEDYGYTF. CDR3 DNA: TGTGCCAGCAGCCAAGGGACAGGGACGGAGGACTATGGCTACACCTTC.

The chain joins TRBV6-4 to TRBJ1-3; no firm D call. Germline values: CDR1 MRHNA, CDR2 SNTAGT. The CDR3 is 16 amino acids. Trimming took 0 bases from V and 4 from J, leaving 13 bases between them. The CDR3 sequence is CASSDSEANYGNTIYF. The CDR3 nucleotides are TGTGCCAGCAGTGACTCCGAAGCAAATTACGGAAACACCATATATTTT.

The V and J genes are TRBV30 and TRBJ2-3, with D maybe TRBD1 (6 bases). The CDR3 contains 13 residues. Deletions cut 1 base from V and 9 bases from J, with 14 bases between. CDR1 and CDR2 from the germline V gene are GTSNPN and SVGIG (reference sequence). This CDR3 is CAWSAKRGLTQYF. In DNA, the CDR3 is TGTGCCTGGAGTGCCAAAAGGGGGTTAACGCAGTATTTT.

The V and J genes are TRBV6-5 and TRBJ2-1; 8 bases fit TRBD1. V gave up 9 bases and J gave up 3 bases; unmatched junction bases: 4. This CDR3 contains 13 residues. Germline V CDR1 and CDR2: MNHEY, SVGAGI. CDR3 protein: CASRQGRYNEQFF. CDR3 DNA: TGTGCCAGTCGACAGGGGCGCTACAATGAGCAGTTCTTC.

The chain has TRBV7-5 and TRBJ1-1; no DNA check was done on the table's D call, TRBD1. TRBV7-5 is termed a pseudogene. The CDR3 runs 17 residues. CDR3 region: CARSLDGTVPYDTEAFF. DNA of the CDR3: TGTGCCAGAAGCTTAGACGGTACAGTCCCTTACGACACTGAAGCTTTCTTT.

The V and J genes are TRBV9 and TRBJ2-7; 14 nucleotides line up with TRBD2. The V and J ends lost 3 bases and 4 bases, in that order; junction bases with no gene match: 6. The CDR3 has 16 residues. The germline gives CDR1 SGDLS, CDR2 YYNGEE. CDR3 nucleotides: TGTGCCAGCAGCGCCGGGACTAGCGGGGGCACTTACGAGCAGTACTTC. Its translation: CASSAGTSGGTYEQYF.

This clone came up once. The chain has TRBV6-6 and TRBJ1-2; maybe TRBD1 (6 bases). The V and J ends lost 6 bases and 1 base respectively, with 12 bases between them. CDR1 is MNHNY, CDR2 SVGAGI, per germline (reference sequence). The CDR3 contains 14 residues. The CDR3 DNA follows: TGTGCCAGCAGGCCCCCGGGACATAACTATGGCTACACCTTC. Translated, it gives CASRPPGHNYGYTF.

V gene TRBV27 combines with J gene TRBJ1-2; 9 bases agree with TRBD1. The trim removed 4 bases at V and 4 bases at J, leaving 7 bases unmatched. The CDR3 covers 15 residues. Per the germline V gene, CDR1 is MNHEY and CDR2 is SMNVEV (reference sequence). In nucleotides, the CDR3 is TGTGCCAGCAGTTCCAGATTGACAGGGGGCTATGGCTACACCTTC. Translated, it gives CASSSRLTGGYGYTF.

This chain joins TRBV6-4 and TRBJ2-1, with 10 bases aligning to TRBD2. Germline V gene sequence: CDR1 MRHNA, CDR2 SNTAGT. V gave up 3 bases and J gave up 10 bases; unmatched junction bases: 9. The CDR3 sequence is 15 residues long. CDR3 region: CASSDSGGSLGEQFF. Here the CDR3 DNA reads TGTGCCAGCAGTGATAGCGGGGGGTCCCTCGGGGAGCAGTTCTTC.

This chain links TRBV7-2 with TRBJ1-4; TRBD1 might be the D (5 bases). This CDR3 contains 14 residues. Germline CDR1 SGHTA, CDR2 FQGNSA. Trimming cost V 1 base and J 7 bases, with 10 bases left between them. CDR3 in DNA: TGTGCCAGCAGCTTAGTGGGACTGGGTGAAAAACTGTTTTTT. Its translation is CASSLVGLGEKLFF.

The CDR3 sequence is CASSATHGGAYSPLHF. The CDR3 coding sequence is TGTGCCAGCAGTGCAACCCATGGGGGGGCATATTCACCCCTCCACTTT. This chain connects TRBV6-4 to TRBJ1-6; perhaps TRBD1 as D (6 bases). This CDR3 spans 16 amino acids. V lost 4 bases to trimming and J lost 8 bases, with 18 bases between them. CDR1 and CDR2 from the germline V gene are MRHNA and SNTAGT.

V is TRBV6-5 and J is TRBJ1-1; 7 bases are shared with TRBD1. V was pared by 5 bases and J by 6 bases, with 12 bases of the junction left unmatched. CDR1 and CDR2 (germline): MNHEY, SVGAGI. The CDR3 has 15 residues. The CDR3 protein is CASSRNRDSSSEAFF. In DNA, the CDR3 is TGTGCCAGCAGTCGCAACAGGGACAGTTCTTCTGAAGCTTTCTTT.

This clone has a handful of counts. This chain connects TRBV30 to TRBJ1-5, with D possibly TRBD1 on 6 matching bases. The CDR3 contains 17 residues. Trimming shortened V by 2 bases and J by 1 base, and 18 bases separated the two germline ends. Germline assignment: CDR1 GTSNPN and CDR2 SVGIG (reference sequence). The CDR3 DNA reads as TGTGCCTGGAGTCCGCGGGGGCTGAGACCAAGCAATCAGCCCCAGCATTTT. Translated, it gives CAWSPRGLRPSNQPQHF.

V is TRBV7-2 and J is TRBJ1-1; D possibly corresponds to TRBD1 (6 bases). Germline-derived CDR1 and CDR2 are SGHTA and FQGNSA. V was trimmed by 6 bases and J by 0 bases, leaving 14 bases between them. This CDR3 contains 15 residues. The CDR3 nucleotides read TGTGCCAGCAGAAGCAGGGGCACCATGAACACTGAAGCTTTCTTT. It is translated as CASRSRGTMNTEAFF.

This chain's CDR3 is CASSEGTGGTGELFF. The CDR3 coding sequence is TGTGCCAGCAGTGAAGGGACAGGGGGCACCGGGGAGCTGTTTTTT. The chain joins TRBV6-1 to TRBJ1-3, with 10 nucleotides matching TRBD1. Near its end, the DNA agrees better with TRBJ2-2, so the J call may be wrong. Germline V CDR1 and CDR2: MNHNS, SASEGT. The CDR3 totals 15 residues.

This clone was seen a single time. This chain connects TRBV30 to TRBJ1-6, with D tentatively TRBD1 (5 bases). Germline values: CDR1 GTSNPN, CDR2 SVGIG (reference sequence). Trimming removed 0 bases from V and 7 bases from J, with 7 bases in between. The CDR3 contains 13 residues. The CDR3 DNA follows: TGTGCCTGGAGTGTATGGGGCAATTCACCCCTCCACTTT. Its protein product is CAWSVWGNSPLHF.

The chain uses TRBV4-3 and TRBJ2-7; 9 nucleotides align to TRBD1. V shed 4 bases, J shed 4 bases, and the junction held 8 bases outside the gene matches. Germline V lookup: CDR1 LGHNA, CDR2 YSLEER. This CDR3 spans 15 amino acids. Here the CDR3 DNA reads TGCGCCAGCAGCCCCCAGAGGACAGGGGTGTACGAGCAGTACTTC. Encoded protein: CASSPQRTGVYEQYF.

V usage is TRBV6-1 and J usage is TRBJ2-7, with TRBD1 identical over 10 bases. This CDR3 is built from 15 residues. Per the germline V gene, CDR1 is MNHNS and CDR2 is SASEGT. V lost 5 bases to trimming and J lost 1 base; unmatched junction nucleotides: 5. CDR3 protein: CASSSSGQGSYEQYF. The CDR3 DNA reads TGTGCCAGCAGTAGCTCGGGACAGGGGTCCTACGAGCAGTACTTC.

The chain employs TRBV7-3 and TRBJ2-1; 9 bases map to TRBD2. Germline V lookup: CDR1 SGHTA, CDR2 FQGTGA. The length of the CDR3 is 15 residues. With V trimmed by 3 bases and J by 0 bases, 0 bases remained unmatched. The CDR3 sequence is CASSFSGSSYNEQFF. For the CDR3, the DNA is TGTGCCAGCAGCTTTAGCGGGAGCTCCTACAATGAGCAGTTCTTC.

This rearrangement joins TRBV10-3 to TRBJ1-1, with 10 bases matching TRBD1. The germline gives CDR1 ENHRY, CDR2 SYGVKD. The CDR3 covers 13 residues. V was clipped by 7 bases and J by 4 bases; unmatched bases: 3. Here the CDR3 DNA reads TGTGCCATCAAGAGGACAGGGGGCACTGAAGCTTTCTTT. Protein sequence: CAIKRTGGTEAFF.

V and J are TRBV3-1 (or the pseudogene TRBV3-2) and TRBJ2-7; D gene uncertain. The CDR3 covers 14 residues. V dropped 0 bases and J dropped 0 bases, with 6 bases sitting between them. Germline V CDR1 and CDR2: LGHDT, YNNKEL (reference sequence). The CDR3 loop reads CASSQDQASYEQYF. In DNA, the CDR3 is TGTGCCAGCAGCCAAGATCAAGCCTCCTACGAGCAGTACTTC.

The J gene is TRBJ1-1, the V gene TRBV3-1 (or the pseudogene TRBV3-2), with D tentatively TRBD1 (6 bases). Germline V gene lookup returns CDR1 LGHDT and CDR2 YNNKEL (reference sequence). The V end was cut by 2 bases, the J end by 11 bases, with 18 bases between. The length of the CDR3 is 14 residues. The CDR3: CASSQRAGAKEAFF. The CDR3 DNA sequence: TGTGCCAGCAGCCAAAGGGCAGGGGCTAAGGAGGCTTTCTTT.

V and J are TRBV27 and TRBJ1-1; D gene ambiguous. Per the germline V gene, CDR1 is MNHEY and CDR2 is SMNVEV (reference sequence). Trimming stripped 6 bases from V and 1 base from J, with 9 bases between. The CDR3 spans 13 residues. The CDR3: CASSGVENTEAFF. DNA of the CDR3: TGTGCCAGCAGCGGGGTCGAGAACACTGAAGCTTTCTTT.

This rearrangement joins TRBV27 to TRBJ1-6; 10 bases are shared with TRBD1. Germline CDR1 is MNHEY and CDR2 is SMNVEV (reference sequence). The CDR3 is made up of 18 amino acids. The V segment lost 4 bases and the J segment 5 bases; nucleotides outside the gene matches: 11. The CDR3 loop reads CASSSPPPGQGNNSPLHF. The CDR3 coding sequence is TGTGCCAGCAGTTCCCCACCACCGGGACAGGGGAATAATTCACCCCTCCACTTT.

The rearrangement uses TRBV30 and TRBJ1-1; D is unclear. The CDR3 is made up of 14 amino acids. Germline V gives CDR1 GTSNPN, CDR2 SVGIG (reference sequence). The ends were cut back, 0 bases at V and 3 bases at J, with 11 bases in the middle. The CDR3 coding sequence is TGTGCCTGGAGTGTACGGTCAACCCACACTGAAGCTTTCTTT. Its translation is CAWSVRSTHTEAFF. The variable domain in full, completed from reference TRBV30 and TRBJ1-1, reads SQTIHQWPATLVQPVGSPLSLECTVEGTSNPNLYWYRQAAGRGLQLLFYSVGIGQISSEVPQNLSASRPQDRQFILSSKKLLLSDSGFYLCAWSVRSTHTEAFFGQGTRLTVV.

This clone was observed a single time. The CDR3 DNA reads as TGTGCCAGCAGCTTGAGGCGAGAGAATTCACCCCTCCACTTT. Its protein product is CASSLRRENSPLHF. The J gene is TRBJ1-6, the V gene TRBV7-8; D is uncertain. Per germline, CDR1 SGHVS and CDR2 FQNEAQ. V was clipped by 3 bases and J by 7 bases, with 10 bases between them. The CDR3 has 14 amino acids.